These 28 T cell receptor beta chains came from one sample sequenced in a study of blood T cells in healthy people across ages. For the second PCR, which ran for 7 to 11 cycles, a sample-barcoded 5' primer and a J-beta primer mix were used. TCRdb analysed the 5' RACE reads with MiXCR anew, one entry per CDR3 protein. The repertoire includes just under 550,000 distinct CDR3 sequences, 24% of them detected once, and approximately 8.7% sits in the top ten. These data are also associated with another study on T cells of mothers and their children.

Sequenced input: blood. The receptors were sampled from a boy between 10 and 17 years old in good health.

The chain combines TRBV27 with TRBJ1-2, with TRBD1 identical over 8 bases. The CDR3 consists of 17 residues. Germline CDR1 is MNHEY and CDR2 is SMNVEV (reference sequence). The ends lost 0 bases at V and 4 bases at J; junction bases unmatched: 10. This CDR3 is CASSLSDSTGEVYGYTF. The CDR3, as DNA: TGTGCCAGCAGTTTATCGGATTCGACAGGGGAGGTCTATGGCTACACCTTC.

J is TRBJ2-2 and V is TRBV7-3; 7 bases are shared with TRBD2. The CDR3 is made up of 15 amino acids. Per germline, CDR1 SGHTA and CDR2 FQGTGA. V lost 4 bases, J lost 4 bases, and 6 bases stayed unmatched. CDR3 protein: CASSSSLAATGELFF. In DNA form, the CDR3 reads TGTGCCAGCAGCTCAAGTCTAGCGGCCACCGGGGAGCTGTTTTTT.

The CDR3 reads CKREGDRGREQYF. For the CDR3, the DNA is TGTAAAAGAGAGGGGGACAGGGGGCGCGAGCAGTACTTC. V usage is TRBV28 and J usage is TRBJ2-7, with TRBD1 matching 12 bases. The CDR3 has 13 amino acids. The germline V gene has CDR1 MDHEN and CDR2 SYDVKM.

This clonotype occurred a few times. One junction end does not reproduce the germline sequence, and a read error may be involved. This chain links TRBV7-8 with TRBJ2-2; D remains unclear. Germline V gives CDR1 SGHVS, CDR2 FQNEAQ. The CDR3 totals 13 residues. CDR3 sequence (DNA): TGTGCCAGCACCTTACTTAACACCGGGGAGCTGTTTTTT. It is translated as CASTLLNTGELFF. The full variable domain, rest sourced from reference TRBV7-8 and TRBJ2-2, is GAGVSQSPRYKVAKRGQDVALRCDPISGHVSLFWYQQALGQGPEFLTYFQNEAQLDKSGLPSDRFFAERPEGSVSTLKIQRTQQEDSAVYLCASTLLNTGELFFGEGSRLTVL.

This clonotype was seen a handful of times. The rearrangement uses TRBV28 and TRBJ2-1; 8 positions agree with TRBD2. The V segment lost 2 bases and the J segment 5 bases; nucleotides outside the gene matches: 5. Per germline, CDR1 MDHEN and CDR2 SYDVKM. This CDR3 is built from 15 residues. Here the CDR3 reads CASSLGSGANNEQFF. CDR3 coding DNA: TGTGCCAGCAGTTTAGGTAGCGGGGCAAACAATGAGCAGTTCTTC.

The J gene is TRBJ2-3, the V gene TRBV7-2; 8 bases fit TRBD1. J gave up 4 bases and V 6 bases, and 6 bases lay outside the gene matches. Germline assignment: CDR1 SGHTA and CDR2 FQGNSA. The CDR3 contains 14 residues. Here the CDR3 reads CASRGGTGADTQYF. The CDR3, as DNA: TGTGCCAGCAGAGGGGGGACAGGCGCAGATACGCAGTATTTT.

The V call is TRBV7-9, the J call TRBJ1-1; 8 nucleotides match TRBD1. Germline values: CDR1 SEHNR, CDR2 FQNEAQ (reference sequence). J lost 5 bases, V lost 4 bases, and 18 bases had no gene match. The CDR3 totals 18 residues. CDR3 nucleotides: TGTGCCAGCAGCTCATACGGCGGCCAGGGGGCGCAGGGGACTGAAGCTTTCTTT. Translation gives CASSSYGGQGAQGTEAFF.

The CDR3 DNA follows: TGTGCCAGCAGCGAGGGGGCACGAGGAAACACCATATATTTT. Translation: CASSEGARGNTIYF. The chain carries TRBV7-2 and TRBJ1-3; 7 nucleotides match TRBD1. V lost 5 bases and J lost 4; bases outside the gene matches: 5. CDR1 and CDR2 from the germline V gene are SGHTA and FQGNSA. The CDR3 extends over 14 amino acids.

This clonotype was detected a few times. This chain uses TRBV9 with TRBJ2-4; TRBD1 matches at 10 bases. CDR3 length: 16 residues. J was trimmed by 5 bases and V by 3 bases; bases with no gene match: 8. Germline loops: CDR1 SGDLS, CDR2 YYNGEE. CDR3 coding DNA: TGTGCCAGCAGCGCCGGGACAGGGGCATCTCAAAACATTCAGTACTTC. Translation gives CASSAGTGASQNIQYF.

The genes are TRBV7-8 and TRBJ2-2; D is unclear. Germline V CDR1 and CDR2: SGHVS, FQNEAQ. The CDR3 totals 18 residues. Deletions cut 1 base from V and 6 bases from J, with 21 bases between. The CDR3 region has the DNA TGTGCCAGCAGCTTAGGAAGCCATCTGGGGATTAGTGCCGGGGAGCTGTTTTTT. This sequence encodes CASSLGSHLGISAGELFF.

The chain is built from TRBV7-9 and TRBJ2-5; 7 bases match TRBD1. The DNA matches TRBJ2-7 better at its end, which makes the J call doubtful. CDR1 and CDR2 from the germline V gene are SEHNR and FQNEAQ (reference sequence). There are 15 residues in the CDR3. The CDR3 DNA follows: TGTGCAGCAGACCAAACAGGGGATGGGTCCTACGAGCAGTACTTC. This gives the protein CAADQTGDGSYEQYF.

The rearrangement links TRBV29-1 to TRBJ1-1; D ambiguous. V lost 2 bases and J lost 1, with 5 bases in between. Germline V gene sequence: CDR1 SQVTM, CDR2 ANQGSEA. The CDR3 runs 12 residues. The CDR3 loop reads CSVETQNTEAFF. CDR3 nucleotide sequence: TGCAGCGTTGAAACACAGAACACTGAAGCTTTCTTT.

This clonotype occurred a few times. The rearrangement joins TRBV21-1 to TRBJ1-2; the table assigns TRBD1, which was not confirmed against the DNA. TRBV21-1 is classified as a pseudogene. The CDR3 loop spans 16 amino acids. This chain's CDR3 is CASSKEERVNHYGYTF. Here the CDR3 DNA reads TGTGCCAGCAGCAAAGAGGAGAGGGTTAACCACTATGGCTACACCTTC.

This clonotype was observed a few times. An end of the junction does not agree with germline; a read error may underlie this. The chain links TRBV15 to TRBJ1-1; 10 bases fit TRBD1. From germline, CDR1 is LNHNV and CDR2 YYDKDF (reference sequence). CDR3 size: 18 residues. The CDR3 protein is CTTSRSLGTGVEGTEAFF. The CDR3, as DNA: TGTACCACCAGCAGATCACTAGGGACAGGGGTTGAAGGTACTGAAGCTTTCTTT. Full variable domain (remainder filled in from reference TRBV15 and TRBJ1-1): DAMVIQNPRYQVTQFGKPVTLSCSQTLNHNVMYWYQQKSSQAPKLLFHYYDKDFNNEADTPDNFQSRRPNTSFCFLDIRSPGLGDTAMYLCTTSRSLGTGVEGTEAFFGQGTRLTVV.

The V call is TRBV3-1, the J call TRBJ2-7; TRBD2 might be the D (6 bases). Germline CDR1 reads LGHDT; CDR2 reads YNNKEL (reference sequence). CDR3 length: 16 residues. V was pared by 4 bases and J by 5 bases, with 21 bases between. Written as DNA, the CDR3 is TGTGCCAGCAGCCGCCGTTTTGCTAGCGAACTCCACGAGCAGTACTTC. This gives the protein CASSRRFASELHEQYF.

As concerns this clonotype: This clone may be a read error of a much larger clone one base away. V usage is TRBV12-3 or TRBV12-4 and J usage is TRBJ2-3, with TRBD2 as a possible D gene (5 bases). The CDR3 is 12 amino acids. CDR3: CASSLAGDMQYF. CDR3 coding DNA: TGTGCCAGCAGTCTAGCAGGAGATATGCAGTATTTT.

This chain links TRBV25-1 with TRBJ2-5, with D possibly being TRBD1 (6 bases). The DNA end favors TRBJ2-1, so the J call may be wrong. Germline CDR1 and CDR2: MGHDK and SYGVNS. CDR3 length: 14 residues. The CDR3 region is CASSELGQNNEQFF. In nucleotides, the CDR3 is TGTGCCAGCAGTGAATTAGGACAGAACAATGAGCAGTTCTTC.

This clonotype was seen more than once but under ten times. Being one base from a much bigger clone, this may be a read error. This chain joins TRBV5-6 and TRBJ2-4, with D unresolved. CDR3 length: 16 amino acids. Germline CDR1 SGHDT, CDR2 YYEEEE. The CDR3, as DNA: TGTGCCGGCAGTAAAAACCCTACACTAGCCAAAAACATTCAGTACTTC. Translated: CAGSKNPTLAKNIQYF.

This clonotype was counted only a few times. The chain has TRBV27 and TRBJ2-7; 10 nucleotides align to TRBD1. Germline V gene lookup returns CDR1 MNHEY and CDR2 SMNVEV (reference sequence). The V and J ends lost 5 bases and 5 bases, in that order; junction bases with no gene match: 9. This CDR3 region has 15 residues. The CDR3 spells CASSPTRDRGDEQYF. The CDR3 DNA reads TGTGCCAGCAGTCCTACCCGGGACAGGGGTGACGAGCAGTACTTC.

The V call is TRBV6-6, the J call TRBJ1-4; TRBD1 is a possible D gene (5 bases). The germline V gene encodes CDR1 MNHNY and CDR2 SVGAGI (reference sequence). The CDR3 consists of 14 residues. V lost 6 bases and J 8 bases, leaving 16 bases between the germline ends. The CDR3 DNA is TGTGCCAGCAGCCACCAGGGAGCTGGGGAAAAACTGTTTTTT. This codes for CASSHQGAGEKLFF.

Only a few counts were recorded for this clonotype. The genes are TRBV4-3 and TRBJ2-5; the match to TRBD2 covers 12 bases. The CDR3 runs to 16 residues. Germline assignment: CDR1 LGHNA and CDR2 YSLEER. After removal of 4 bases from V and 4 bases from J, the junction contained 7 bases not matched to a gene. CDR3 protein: CASSPRLAGEGETQYF. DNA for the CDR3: TGCGCCAGCAGCCCCCGACTAGCGGGAGAAGGAGAGACCCAGTACTTC.

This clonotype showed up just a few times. CDR3 coding DNA: TGTGCCAGCAAGGGGTCACCGAACACTGAAGCTTTCTTT. Translated, it gives CASKGSPNTEAFF. This sequence joins TRBV6-6 and TRBJ1-1; D perhaps matches TRBD1 (5 bases). CDR3 size: 13 residues. V was pared by 7 bases and J by 1 base, with 10 bases between. Germline assignment: CDR1 MNHNY and CDR2 SVGAGI (reference sequence).

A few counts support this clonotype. This CDR3 reads CATSRKDRTPGEKLFF. Here the CDR3 DNA reads TGTGCCACCAGCAGAAAGGACAGGACCCCGGGGGAAAAACTGTTTTTT. This chain uses TRBV15 with TRBJ1-4; TRBD1 matches 7 bases. Looked up from germline, CDR1 is LNHNV and CDR2 is YYDKDF (reference sequence). The V segment lost 2 bases and the J segment 8 bases; nucleotides outside the gene matches: 11. The CDR3 consists of 16 residues.

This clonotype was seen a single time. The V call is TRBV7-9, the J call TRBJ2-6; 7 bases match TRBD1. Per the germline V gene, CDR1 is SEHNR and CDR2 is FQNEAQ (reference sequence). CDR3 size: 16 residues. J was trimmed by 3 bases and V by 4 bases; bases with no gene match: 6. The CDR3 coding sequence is TGTGCCAGCAGCTCTACAAGGGGGCGTGGGGCCAACGTCCTGACTTTC. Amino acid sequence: CASSSTRGRGANVLTF.

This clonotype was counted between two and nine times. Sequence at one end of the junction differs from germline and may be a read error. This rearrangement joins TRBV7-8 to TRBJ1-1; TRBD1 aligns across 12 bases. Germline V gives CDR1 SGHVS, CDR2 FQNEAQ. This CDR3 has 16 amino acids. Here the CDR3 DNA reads TGTGCCAGCAGCGGACCGGGACAGGGGGCAATTACTGAGGCTTTCTTT. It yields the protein CASSGPGQGAITEAFF.

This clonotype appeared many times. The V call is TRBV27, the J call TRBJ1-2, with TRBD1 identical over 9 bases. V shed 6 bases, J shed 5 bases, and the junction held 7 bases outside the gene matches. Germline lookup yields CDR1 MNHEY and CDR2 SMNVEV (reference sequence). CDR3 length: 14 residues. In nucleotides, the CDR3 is TGTGCCAGCAGCTTGGACAGGGGAATGTATGGCTACACCTTC. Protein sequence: CASSLDRGMYGYTF.

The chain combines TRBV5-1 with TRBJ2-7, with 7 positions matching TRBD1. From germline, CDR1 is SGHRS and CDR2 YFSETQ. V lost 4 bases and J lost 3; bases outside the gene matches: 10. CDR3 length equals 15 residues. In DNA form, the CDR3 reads TGCGCCAGCAGCGGTAGGGGGCGAGGTATCTACGAGCAGTACTTC. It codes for CASSGRGRGIYEQYF.

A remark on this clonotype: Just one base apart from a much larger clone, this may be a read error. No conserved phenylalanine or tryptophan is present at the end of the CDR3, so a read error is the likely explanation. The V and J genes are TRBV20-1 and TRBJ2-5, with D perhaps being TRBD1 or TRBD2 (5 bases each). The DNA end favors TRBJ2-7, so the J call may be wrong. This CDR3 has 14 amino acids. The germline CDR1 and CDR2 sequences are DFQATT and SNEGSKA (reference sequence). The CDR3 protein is CSARDLGRAYEQYL. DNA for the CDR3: TGCAGTGCTAGAGATTTGGGGCGGGCCTACGAGCAGTACCTC.